One and the same sample provided the 5 T cell receptor beta chains below, sequenced in a study of blood T cell repertoires in COVID-19 (TCRdb year 2020). Libraries were constructed by the immunoSEQ multiplex PCR assay. TCRdb mirrors the immuneACCESS table, restricted to in-frame sequences. Some clones are absent from its copies; in checked studies, under half trace to an unresolved V gene, and the reason for the others is unknown. This sample comprises roughly 250,000 clones, about 76% of them detected only once. Jointly, the top ten make up about 2.9% of the sample. The sequenced material came from peripheral blood. The origin of the receptors is a woman aged 60 to 75 with active or convalescent COVID-19.

The sample holds a few counts of this clone. This chain links TRBV9 with TRBJ1-4; 8 nucleotides agree with TRBD1. The CDR3 is 14 amino acids. Germline V gene sequence: CDR1 SGDLS, CDR2 YYNGEE. J was trimmed by 7 bases and V by 0 bases; bases with no gene match: 2. CDR3 protein: CASSVAGTGEKLFF. The CDR3 DNA follows: TGTGCCAGCAGCGTAGCAGGGACAGGTGAAAAACTGTTTTTT.

This rearrangement joins TRBV19 to TRBJ1-6; no reliable D call. Trimming cost V 7 bases and J 0 bases, with 7 bases left between them. The germline V gene has CDR1 LNHDA and CDR2 SQIVND (reference sequence). The CDR3 has 14 amino acids. The CDR3 loop reads CASNPSSYNSPLHF. The CDR3 region has the DNA TGTGCCAGTAACCCGAGCTCCTATAATTCACCCCTCCACTTT.

The V gene is TRBV6-1, the J gene TRBJ1-1, with D perhaps TRBD1 (5 bases). Germline values: CDR1 MNHNS, CDR2 SASEGT. The CDR3 runs to 16 residues. V was clipped by 3 bases and J by 1 base, with 15 bases between them. Written as DNA, the CDR3 is TGTGCCAGCAGTGACCTCAGAGGACAAAGGAACACTGAAGCTTTCTTT. Translated: CASSDLRGQRNTEAFF.

This chain links TRBV7-9 with TRBJ2-7; TRBD1 might be the D (5 bases). Trimming left V 3 bases short and J 5 bases short, with 17 bases between. The CDR3 consists of 15 residues. Germline V CDR1 and CDR2: SEHNR, FQNEAQ (reference sequence). CDR3 in amino acids: CASSFWQGQVDEQYF. CDR3 coding DNA: TGTGCCAGCAGCTTCTGGCAGGGCCAAGTCGACGAGCAGTACTTC.

CDR3 residues: CASSLSYQGGGYGYTF. The CDR3 DNA is TGTGCCAGCAGTTTATCCTACCAGGGAGGGGGCTATGGCTACACCTTC. This chain links TRBV27 with TRBJ1-2; tentatively, D is TRBD1 (6 bases). The ends were cut back, 0 bases at V and 4 bases at J, with 15 bases in the middle. CDR1 MNHEY and CDR2 SMNVEV come from the germline V gene (reference sequence). CDR3 length: 16 residues.